Listed below are T cell receptor beta chains from one sample, sequenced in a study of T cells in Graves' hyperthyroidism and ophthalmopathy. TCRdb reprocessed the multiplex PCR reads with MiXCR, giving one entry per CDR3 protein. The repertoire consists of fewer than 400,000 distinct CDR3 sequences, with roughly 25% occurring once and the leading ten covering around 79%. The material sequenced was blood. The source is a man aged 45-65 years with Graves' hyperthyroidism. The CDR3 runs from the conserved cysteine through the conserved F or W. D genes are given only for firm matches. Expanded clones get a size class; other rows say once, few or many, or leave the size out.

clone size,J gene,V gene,D gene,CDR3 protein,CDR3 DNA
-,TRBJ2-2,TRBV14,-,CASSQASGVTGGELFF,TGTGCCAGCAGCCAAGCGTCAGGGGTTACGGGCGGGGAGCTGTTTTTT
-,TRBJ2-1,TRBV27,-,CASSLYTLRNEQFF,TGTGCCAGCAGTTTATATACTCTACGCAATGAGCAGTTCTTC
many,TRBJ2-3,TRBV20-1,TRBD2,CSAPQRERRTDTQYF,TGCAGTGCCCCCCAGCGGGAGAGGCGCACAGATACGCAGTATTTT
many,TRBJ1-1,TRBV5-1,-,CASSLGFRSGALNTEAFF,TGCGCCAGCAGCTTGGGGTTCAGGAGCGGGGCTTTGAACACTGAAGCTTTCTTT
few,TRBJ2-2,TRBV5-1,-,CASSLVLAGNTGELFF,TGCGCCAGCAGCTTGGTTCTTGCGGGAAACACCGGGGAGCTGTTTTTT
few,TRBJ2-1,TRBV20-1,-,CSARLGRGSGNEQFF,TGCAGTGCTAGACTCGGCAGGGGATCCGGCAATGAGCAGTTCTTC
-,TRBJ1-1,TRBV30,-,CAWRGGGTEAFF,TGTGCCTGGAGAGGGGGTGGGACTGAAGCTTTCTTT
-,TRBJ2-3,TRBV27,TRBD1,CASRDRGGATDTQYF,TGTGCCAGCAGGGACAGGGGGGGGGCCACAGATACGCAGTATTTT
few,TRBJ2-5,TRBV6-4,TRBD2,CASSDTIAGETQETQYF,TGTGCCAGCAGTGACACTATAGCGGGAGAGACCCAAGAGACCCAGTACTTC
-,TRBJ2-7,TRBV6-1,-,CASSGTGSSYEQYF,TGTGCCAGCAGTGGAACAGGGAGCTCCTACGAGCAGTACTTC
-,TRBJ1-1,TRBV5-6,-,CASSGSPLVEAFF,TGTGCCAGCAGCGGATCTCCGCTCGTAGAAGCTTTCTTT
-,TRBJ1-1,TRBV5-6,-,CAGSATVGPEAFF,TGTGCCGGCAGCGCCACAGTCGGACCTGAAGCTTTCTTT
few,TRBJ2-6,TRBV7-2,TRBD1,CASIPMGQGLAGANVLTF,TGTGCCAGCATCCCTATGGGACAGGGGCTAGCTGGGGCCAACGTCCTGACTTTC
-,TRBJ2-5,TRBV24-1,-,CATSDIRETQYF,TGTGCCACCAGTGACATACGGGAGACCCAGTACTTC
few,TRBJ2-5,TRBV27,TRBD1,CASSPTGVETQYF,TGTGCCAGCAGTCCTACAGGGGTAGAGACCCAGTACTTC
-,TRBJ2-2,TRBV28,TRBD2,CASRPRTSGRMHGELFF,TGTGCCAGCAGACCAAGGACTAGCGGGAGAATGCACGGGGAGCTGTTTTTT
once,TRBJ1-3,TRBV18,-,CASSEGDSGNTIYF,TGTGCCAGCTCCGAAGGAGACTCTGGAAACACCATATATTTT
-,TRBJ2-3,TRBV9,TRBD1,CASSVAGGGRSDTQYF,TGTGCCAGCAGCGTAGCAGGGGGCGGTAGGTCAGATACGCAGTATTTT
-,TRBJ1-1,TRBV14,-,CASSQDLGRGPTEAFF,TGTGCCAGCAGCCAAGATCTGGGCAGGGGACCCACTGAAGCTTTCTTT
-,TRBJ2-7,TRBV11-3,-,CASSLSGAASEQYF,TGTGCCAGCAGCTTATCAGGGGCCGCGAGCGAGCAGTACTTC
-,TRBJ2-1,TRBV4-1,-,CASSQDRREQFF,TGCGCCAGCAGCCAAGATCGGCGTGAGCAGTTCTTC
-,TRBJ2-3,TRBV11-3,-,CASTPRGGHTQYF,TGTGCCAGCACCCCACGGGGAGGACATACGCAGTATTTT
-,TRBJ2-3,TRBV3-1,TRBD2,CASSQERWLAGFTDTQYF,TGTGCCAGCAGCCAAGAACGATGGCTAGCGGGATTCACAGATACGCAGTATTTT
-,TRBJ2-1,TRBV6-1,-,CASGEIEQFF,TGTGCCAGCGGAGAAATTGAGCAGTTCTTC
-,TRBJ2-5,TRBV9,-,CASSVQDYLGETQYF,TGTGCCAGCAGCGTTCAGGATTACTTGGGGGAGACCCAGTACTTC
once,TRBJ2-7,TRBV25-1,-,CASSETHSSGEQYF,TGTGCCAGCAGTGAGACCCACAGCTCGGGGGAGCAGTACTTC
-,TRBJ2-1,TRBV12-3/TRBV12-4,-,CASSFGAEQFF,TGTGCCAGCAGTTTTGGGGCTGAGCAGTTCTTC
-,TRBJ1-3,TRBV20-1,-,CSAPRTETLENTIYF,TGCAGTGCCCCTCGGACCGAGACCTTGGAAAACACCATATATTTT
-,TRBJ1-2,TRBV6-2/TRBV6-3,TRBD1,CASSQHRDRPYGYTF,TGTGCCAGCAGCCAGCACCGGGACAGGCCCTATGGCTACACCTTC
-,TRBJ1-1,TRBV3-1,-,CASSQGLQVEAFF,TGTGCCAGCAGCCAAGGATTGCAGGTAGAAGCTTTCTTT
-,TRBJ2-7,TRBV6-2/TRBV6-3,-,CASSYPRGSSYEQYF,TGTGCCAGCAGTTACCCCCGGGGTTCCTCCTACGAGCAGTACTTC
-,TRBJ2-1,TRBV20-1,-,CSARVPGTPSGEQFF,TGCAGTGCTAGAGTCCCCGGGACTCCTTCGGGTGAGCAGTTCTTC